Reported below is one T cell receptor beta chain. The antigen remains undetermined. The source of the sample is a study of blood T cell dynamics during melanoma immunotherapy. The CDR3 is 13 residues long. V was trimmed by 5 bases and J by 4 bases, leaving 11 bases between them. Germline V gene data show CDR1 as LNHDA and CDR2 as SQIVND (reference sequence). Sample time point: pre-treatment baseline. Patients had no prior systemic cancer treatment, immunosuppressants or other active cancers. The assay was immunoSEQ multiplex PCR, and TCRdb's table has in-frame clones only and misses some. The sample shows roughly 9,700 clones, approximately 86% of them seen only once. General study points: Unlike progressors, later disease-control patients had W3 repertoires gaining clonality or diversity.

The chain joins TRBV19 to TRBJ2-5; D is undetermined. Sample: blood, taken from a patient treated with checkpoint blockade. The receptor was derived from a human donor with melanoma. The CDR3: CASSARVSETQYF. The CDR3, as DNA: TGTGCCAGTAGTGCCCGAGTATCAGAGACCCAGTACTTC.